A single sample gave rise to the 14 T cell receptor beta chains below, sequenced in a study of CD4 and CD8 cells across lung adenocarcinoma regions. TCRdb processed the PCR reads anew with MiXCR; each CDR3 protein has one entry. The sample holds around 18,000 distinct CDR3 sequences, around 50% seen once. Source material: CD8+ T cells from the margin of a lung tumor. The receptor source for this set is a male donor with lung adenocarcinoma. The CD4 and CD8 labels of this study may be unreliable.

This clonotype was detected only a few times. This chain joins TRBV6-5 and TRBJ2-1; D is undetermined. Germline V gives CDR1 MNHEY, CDR2 SVGAGI. Trimming shortened V by 4 bases and J by 2 bases, and 3 bases separated the two germline ends. The CDR3 sequence is 12 residues long. The CDR3 loop reads CASSSPYNEQFF. In DNA form, the CDR3 reads TGTGCCAGCAGTTCCCCCTACAATGAGCAGTTCTTC.

Comments on this clonotype: One end of the junction varies from germline; a read error may be responsible. The rearrangement joins TRBV6-8 to TRBJ2-3; D possibly corresponds to TRBD1 (5 bases). Germline V gene sequence: CDR1 MNHGY, CDR2 SAAAGT. CDR3 size: 12 residues. CDR3 DNA: TGTGCCGGCAGTGGGGCAGAGGAGACGCAGTATTTT. This translates into CAGSGAEETQYF.

This clonotype is classed as medium-sized. The J gene is TRBJ1-1, the V gene TRBV6-1; D gene ambiguous. Germline V lookup: CDR1 MNHNS, CDR2 SASEGT. Trimming took 5 bases from V and 5 from J, leaving 18 bases between them. The CDR3 sequence is 15 residues long. The DNA for the CDR3 is TGTGCCAGCAGTCCCCGGTTAGTCTTTGGGACTGAAGCTTTCTTT. Encoded protein: CASSPRLVFGTEAFF.

This clonotype was counted at least ten times. V gene TRBV6-1 combines with J gene TRBJ2-1; TRBD2 matches 11 bases. The CDR3 runs 15 residues. The V gene end was trimmed by 7 bases and the J gene end by 8 bases; junction bases not matched to a gene: 10. Germline loops: CDR1 MNHNS, CDR2 SASEGT. The CDR3 reads CASNIETSGNDEQFF. The CDR3 DNA reads TGTGCCAGCAACATAGAGACTAGCGGGAACGATGAGCAGTTCTTC.

The chain uses TRBV6-1 and TRBJ2-3, with D possibly being TRBD2 (6 bases). CDR1 is MNHNS and CDR2 is SASEGT in the germline V gene. The CDR3 is 16 residues long. The CDR3 is CLSSDAGPWVRDTQYF. CDR3 sequence (DNA): TGTCTCAGCAGTGACGCGGGGCCATGGGTCAGAGATACGCAGTATTTT.

As regards this clonotype: One end of the junction does not line up with germline, which may come from a read error. CDR3 DNA sequence: TGTGCCAGCAGAGGGGCGGGAGCGAGAAATACGCAGTATTTC. It yields the protein CASRGAGARNTQYF. This chain links TRBV6-1 with TRBJ2-3; 7 nucleotides align to TRBD2. The germline gives CDR1 MNHNS, CDR2 SASEGT. CDR3 length equals 14 residues.

The chain recombines TRBV6-1 with TRBJ2-2; no firm D call. Trimming shortened V by 6 bases and J by 5 bases, and 4 bases separated the two germline ends. CDR1 and CDR2 from the germline V gene are MNHNS and SASEGT. The CDR3 is 11 residues long. CDR3 loop: CASSRTGELFF. DNA of the CDR3: TGTGCCAGCAGCCGAACCGGGGAGCTGTTTTTT.

This clonotype was seen a few times. V is TRBV5-6 and J is TRBJ2-4; D is uncertain. Germline loops: CDR1 SGHDT, CDR2 YYEEEE. The length of the CDR3 is 14 residues. Trimming left V 1 base short and J 0 bases short, with 5 bases between. The CDR3 nucleotides read TGTGCCAGCAGCTTGATCCAAGCCAAAAACATTCAGTACTTC. This translates into CASSLIQAKNIQYF.

A note on this clonotype: The junction departs from the called germline gene at one end, perhaps through a read error. J is TRBJ2-5 and V is TRBV7-2; TRBD2 aligns across 7 bases. The CDR3 runs 14 residues. Germline assignment: CDR1 SGHTA and CDR2 FQGNSA. As DNA, the CDR3 is TGTGCCAGCATCGGGGGGAGGGGCGGAGAGATCCAGTACTTC. Protein sequence: CASIGGRGGEIQYF.

About this clonotype: Relative to the germline gene, one junction end is altered; a read error may explain this. J is TRBJ2-5 and V is TRBV6-1; TRBD2 agrees at 7 bases. The germline V gene encodes CDR1 MNHNS and CDR2 SASEGT. This CDR3 region has 14 residues. CDR3: CAGSWGGDPETQYF. CDR3 coding DNA: TGTGCGGGCAGCTGGGGGGGGGACCCAGAGACGCAGTACTTC.

This clonotype was observed at least ten times. V gene TRBV6-1 combines with J gene TRBJ2-3; 8 nucleotides line up with TRBD2. Germline CDR1 and CDR2: MNHNS and SASEGT. The CDR3 contains 16 residues. Losses at the gene ends were 5 bases for V and 2 bases for J; bases not matched to a gene: 9. CDR3 residues: CASSPSGHPTTDTQYF. CDR3 nucleotides: TGTGCCAGCAGTCCTAGCGGGCACCCAACCACAGATACGCAGTATTTT.

This chain joins TRBV12-3 or TRBV12-4 and TRBJ2-5; D call uncertain. V was shortened by 6 bases and J by 11 bases, with 25 bases between the two germline ends. There are 15 residues in the CDR3. For the CDR3, the DNA is TGTGCCAGCAGCAGTAGGAACACACAAAAAGAGATTCAGTACTTC. This sequence encodes CASSSRNTQKEIQYF.

This chain connects TRBV10-3 to TRBJ2-5; a possible D gene is TRBD2 (6 bases). This CDR3 has 15 residues. V dropped 2 bases and J dropped 4 bases, with 14 bases sitting between them. Germline V CDR1 and CDR2: ENHRY, SYGVKD. The CDR3 nucleotides read TGTGCCATCAGTGAGGGCGAAACTAGCCTAGAGACCCAGTACTTC. Translating it yields CAISEGETSLETQYF.

This clonotype was observed a few times. The V gene is TRBV4-1, the J gene TRBJ2-6, with 12 nucleotides matching TRBD2. CDR1 and CDR2 from the germline V gene are MGHRA and YSYEKL. J was trimmed by 2 bases and V by 1 base; bases with no gene match: 6. The CDR3 is 19 amino acids. The CDR3 sequence is CASSQARLAGVPGANVLTF. CDR3 nucleotide sequence: TGCGCCAGCAGCCAAGCTAGACTAGCGGGAGTACCTGGGGCCAACGTCCTGACTTTC.